This TCR beta chain was recovered during a study of beta chain features in type 1 diabetes. Study-wide context: Sorted cells from all samples, numbering about 100,000,000, were examined.

Study-wide results and limits: Type 1 diabetes patients showed a moderate but significant shortening of TCRB CDR3s in all four CD4+ subsets. Patients' naive, central memory and regulatory TCRB repertoires appeared more alike than those of healthy donors.

Every isolated RNA sample was fully reverse transcribed, so sequencing captured expressed TCRB transcripts. Libraries were prepared by immunoSEQ multiplex PCR; TCRdb keeps only in-frame clonotypes and omits some of them. Here the sample spans hundreds of thousands of clones, about 14% being singletons. A word on this clone: Its antigen is not identified.

V was clipped by 4 bases and J by 4 bases, with 5 bases between them. The CDR3 loop spans 12 amino acids. CDR1 and CDR2 (germline): MNHEY, SVGAGI. The origin of this receptor is a man aged 25-40 years in good health. Material for sequencing was central memory CD4+ T cells from blood. V gene TRBV6-5 combines with J gene TRBJ1-3, with D uncertain. The CDR3 DNA reads as TGTGCCAGCAGTTGGAGCGGAAACACCATATATTTT. Protein sequence: CASSWSGNTIYF.